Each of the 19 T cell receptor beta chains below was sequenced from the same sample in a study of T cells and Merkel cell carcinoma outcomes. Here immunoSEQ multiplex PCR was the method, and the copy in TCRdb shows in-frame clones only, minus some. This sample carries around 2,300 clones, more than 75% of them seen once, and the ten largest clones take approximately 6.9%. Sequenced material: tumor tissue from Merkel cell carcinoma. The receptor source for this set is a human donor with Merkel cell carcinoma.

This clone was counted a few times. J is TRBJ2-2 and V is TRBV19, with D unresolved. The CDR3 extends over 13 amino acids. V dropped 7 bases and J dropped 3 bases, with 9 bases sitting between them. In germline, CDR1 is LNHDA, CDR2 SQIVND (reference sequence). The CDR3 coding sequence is TGTGCCAGTAACCCTCTCCACACCGGGGAGCTGTTTTTT. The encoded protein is CASNPLHTGELFF. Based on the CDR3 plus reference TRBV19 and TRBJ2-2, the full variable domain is DGGITQSPKYLFRKEGQNVTLSCEQNLNHDAMYWYRQDPGQGLRLIYYSQIVNDFQKGDIAEGYSVSREKKESFPLTVTSAQKNPTAFYLCASNPLHTGELFFGEGSRLTVL.

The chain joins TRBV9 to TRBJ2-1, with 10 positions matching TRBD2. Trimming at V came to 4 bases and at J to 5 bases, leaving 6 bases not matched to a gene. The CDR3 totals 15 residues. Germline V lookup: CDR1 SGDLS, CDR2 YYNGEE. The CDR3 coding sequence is TGTGCCAGCAGCCCATCTAGCGGGAGCGACAATGAGCAGTTCTTC. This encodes CASSPSSGSDNEQFF.

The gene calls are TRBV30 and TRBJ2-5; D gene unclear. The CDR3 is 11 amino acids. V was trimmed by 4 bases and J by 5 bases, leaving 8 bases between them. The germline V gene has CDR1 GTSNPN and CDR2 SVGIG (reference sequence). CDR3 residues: CAWTRAETQYF. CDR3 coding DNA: TGTGCCTGGACTAGGGCGGAGACCCAGTACTTC.

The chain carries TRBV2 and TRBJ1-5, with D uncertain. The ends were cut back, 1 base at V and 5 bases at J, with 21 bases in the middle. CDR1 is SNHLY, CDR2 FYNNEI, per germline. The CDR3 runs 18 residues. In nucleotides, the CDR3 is TGTGCCAGCAGTGAAGATAAAGGGAGCCGTCCCTTTGATCAGCCCCAGCATTTT. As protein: CASSEDKGSRPFDQPQHF.

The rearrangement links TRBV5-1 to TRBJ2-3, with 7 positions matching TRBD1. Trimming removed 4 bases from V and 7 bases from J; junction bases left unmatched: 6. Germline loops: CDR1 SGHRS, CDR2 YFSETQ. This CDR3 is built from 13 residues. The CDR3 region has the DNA TGCGCCAGCAGCGGGATACAGGGGCATACGCAGTATTTT. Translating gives CASSGIQGHTQYF.

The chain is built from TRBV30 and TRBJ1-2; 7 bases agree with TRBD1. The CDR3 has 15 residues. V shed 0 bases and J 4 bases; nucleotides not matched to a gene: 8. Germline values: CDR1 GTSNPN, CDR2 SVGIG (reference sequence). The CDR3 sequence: CAWSVWAGGSYGYTF. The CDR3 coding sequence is TGTGCCTGGAGTGTATGGGCAGGGGGTTCCTATGGCTACACCTTC.

CDR3 amino acids: CASSVQDRVNEKLFF. The CDR3 region has the DNA TGCGCCAGCAGCGTACAGGACAGGGTCAATGAAAAACTGTTTTTT. The rearrangement links TRBV5-1 to TRBJ1-4, with TRBD1 matching over 8 bases. Trimming removed 4 bases from V and 5 bases from J; junction bases left unmatched: 7. The germline CDR1 and CDR2 sequences are SGHRS and YFSETQ. The CDR3 is 15 residues long. Supplemented by reference TRBV5-1 and TRBJ1-4, the full variable domain reads KAGVTQTPRYLIKTRGQQVTLSCSPISGHRSVSWYQQTPGQGLQFLFEYFSETQRNKGNFPGRFSGRQFSNSRSEMNVSTLELGDSALYLCASSVQDRVNEKLFFGSGTQLSVL.

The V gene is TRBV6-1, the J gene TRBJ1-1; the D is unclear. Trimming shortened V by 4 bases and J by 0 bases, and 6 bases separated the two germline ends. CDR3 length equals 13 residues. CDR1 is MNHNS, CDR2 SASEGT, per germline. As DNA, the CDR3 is TGTGCCAGCAGTGGGTTCATGAACACTGAAGCTTTCTTT. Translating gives CASSGFMNTEAFF.

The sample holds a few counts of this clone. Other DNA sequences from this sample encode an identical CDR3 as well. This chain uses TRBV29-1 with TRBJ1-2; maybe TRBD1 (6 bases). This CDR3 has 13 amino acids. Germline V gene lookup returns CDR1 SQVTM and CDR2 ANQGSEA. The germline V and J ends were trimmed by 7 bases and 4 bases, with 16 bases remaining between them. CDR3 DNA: TGCAGCGCCGGGGGGGCAGACTCCTATGGCTACACCTTC. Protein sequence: CSAGGADSYGYTF.

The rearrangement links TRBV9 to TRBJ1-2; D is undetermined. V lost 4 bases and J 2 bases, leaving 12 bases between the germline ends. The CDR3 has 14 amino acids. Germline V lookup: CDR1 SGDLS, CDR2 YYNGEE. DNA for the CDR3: TGTGCCAGCAGCCCCCAGTCCCTAAACTATGGCTACACCTTC. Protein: CASSPQSLNYGYTF.

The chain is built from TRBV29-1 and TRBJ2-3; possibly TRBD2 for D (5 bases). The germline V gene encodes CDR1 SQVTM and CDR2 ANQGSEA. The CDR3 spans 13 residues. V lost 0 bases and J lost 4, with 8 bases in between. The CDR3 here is CSVEDTDSDTQYF. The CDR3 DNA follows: TGCAGCGTTGAAGACACGGACTCAGATACGCAGTATTTT.

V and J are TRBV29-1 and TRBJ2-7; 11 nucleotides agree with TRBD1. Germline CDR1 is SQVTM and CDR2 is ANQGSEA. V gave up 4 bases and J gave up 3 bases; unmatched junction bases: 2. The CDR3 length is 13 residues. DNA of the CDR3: TGCAGCGTTGGGACAGGGGGCATCTACGAGCAGTACTTC. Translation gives CSVGTGGIYEQYF.

In DNA, the CDR3 is TGTGCCAGCAGCCAAAGACAGGATCTCGACAAAAACATTCAGTACTTC. It encodes CASSQRQDLDKNIQYF. This chain uses TRBV16 with TRBJ2-4; TRBD1 might be the D (6 bases). CDR1 and CDR2 from the germline V gene are KGHSY and FQNENV. The CDR3 covers 16 residues. The ends were cut back, 2 bases at V and 3 bases at J, with 14 bases in the middle.

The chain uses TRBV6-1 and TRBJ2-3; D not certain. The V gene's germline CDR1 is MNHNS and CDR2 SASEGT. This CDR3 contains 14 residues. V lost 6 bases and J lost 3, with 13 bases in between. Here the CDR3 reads CASRGLGSTDTQYF. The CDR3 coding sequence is TGTGCCAGCAGGGGTTTGGGGTCGACAGATACGCAGTATTTT.

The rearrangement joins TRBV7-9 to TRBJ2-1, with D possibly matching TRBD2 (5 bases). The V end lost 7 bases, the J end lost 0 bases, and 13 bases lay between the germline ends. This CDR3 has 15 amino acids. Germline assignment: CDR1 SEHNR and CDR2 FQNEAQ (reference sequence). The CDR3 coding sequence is TGTGCCAGCATACTAGGCCCAAGCTCCTACAATGAGCAGTTCTTC. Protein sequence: CASILGPSSYNEQFF. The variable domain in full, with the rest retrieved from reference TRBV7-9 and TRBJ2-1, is DTGVSQNPRHKITKRGQNVTFRCDPISEHNRLYWYRQTLGQGPEFLTYFQNEAQLEKSRLLSDRFSAERPKGSFSTLEIQRTEQGDSAMYLCASILGPSSYNEQFFGPGTRLTVL.

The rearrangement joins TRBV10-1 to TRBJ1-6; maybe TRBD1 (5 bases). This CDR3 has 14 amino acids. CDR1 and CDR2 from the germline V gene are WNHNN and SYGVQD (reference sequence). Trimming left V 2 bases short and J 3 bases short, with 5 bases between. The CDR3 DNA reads TGCGCCAGCAGTGAGGGGGGCTATAATTCACCCCTCCACTTT. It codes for CASSEGGYNSPLHF.

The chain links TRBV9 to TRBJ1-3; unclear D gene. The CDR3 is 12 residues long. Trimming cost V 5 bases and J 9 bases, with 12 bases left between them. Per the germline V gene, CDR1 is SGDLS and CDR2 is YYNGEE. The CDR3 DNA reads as TGTGCCAGCAGTCCGCCCCGGGGCACCATATATTTT. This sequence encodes CASSPPRGTIYF.

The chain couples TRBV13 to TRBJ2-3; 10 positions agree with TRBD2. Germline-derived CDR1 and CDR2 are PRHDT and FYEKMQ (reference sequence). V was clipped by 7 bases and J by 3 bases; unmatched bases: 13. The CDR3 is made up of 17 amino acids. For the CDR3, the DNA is TGTGCCAGCATCGGTAGCGGGGGGACGTTACCTACAGATACGCAGTATTTT. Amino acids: CASIGSGGTLPTDTQYF.

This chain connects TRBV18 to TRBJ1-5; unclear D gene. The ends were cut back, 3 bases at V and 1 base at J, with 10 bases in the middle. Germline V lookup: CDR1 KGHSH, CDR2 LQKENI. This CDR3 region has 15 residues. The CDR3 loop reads CASSPEQISNQPQHF. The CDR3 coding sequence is TGTGCCAGCTCACCGGAACAGATAAGCAATCAGCCCCAGCATTTT.